The 19 T cell receptor beta chains below come from one sample, sequenced in a study of molecular identifiers for immune sequencing clone quantification. TCRdb passed the PCR reads through MiXCR, listing each CDR3 protein once. This table holds about 510,000 distinct CDR3 sequences, about 21% found once. The specimen was naive CD8+ T cells from blood, with Jurkat cell RNA spiked in. Subset denoted: FACS-sorted CD8+CD4-CCR7+CD45RA+ naive T cells. These receptors were collected from a human donor in good health. Some libraries in this study had Jurkat cell RNA spiked in.

This clonotype was counted many times. The rearrangement uses TRBV15 and TRBJ2-7; D unclear. Germline V lookup: CDR1 LNHNV, CDR2 YYDKDF (reference sequence). This CDR3 spans 13 amino acids. Trimming took off 0 bases at V and 3 bases at J, with 6 bases between the two ends. The CDR3 DNA reads TGTGCCACCAGCAGAGAATTGTTCTACGAGCAGTACTTC. The encoded protein is CATSRELFYEQYF.

V is TRBV12-3 or TRBV12-4 and J is TRBJ2-1; TRBD1 matches 10 bases. V gave up 7 bases and J gave up 4 bases; unmatched junction bases: 7. The CDR3 contains 15 residues. As DNA, the CDR3 is TGTGCCAGCAATGACGGACAGGGGGGGTACAATGAGCAGTTCTTC. The encoded protein is CASNDGQGGYNEQFF.

In this sample, this clonotype turned up a few times. The chain couples TRBV19 to TRBJ2-6; TRBD1 aligns across 10 bases. V shed 6 bases, J shed 2 bases, and the junction held 10 bases outside the gene matches. Germline V gives CDR1 LNHDA, CDR2 SQIVND (reference sequence). CDR3 length: 18 amino acids. The CDR3 loop is CASSRWGQGRTGANVLTF. The CDR3 DNA reads TGTGCCAGTAGCCGGTGGGGACAGGGGCGAACTGGGGCCAACGTCCTGACTTTC.

This chain joins TRBV7-2 and TRBJ1-5, with D possibly TRBD1 on 6 matching bases. CDR3 length: 15 amino acids. Germline V CDR1 and CDR2: SGHTA, FQGNSA. V was pared by 5 bases and J by 1 base, with 12 bases between. DNA for the CDR3: TGTGCCAGCAGCATAGGGGGAGAAAGCAATCAGCCCCAGCATTTT. Its translation is CASSIGGESNQPQHF.

This clonotype was picked up many times. The gene calls are TRBV7-6 and TRBJ2-2; D not certain. Germline CDR1 is SGHVS and CDR2 is FNYEAQ. V lost 0 bases and J 1 base, leaving 18 bases between the germline ends. The CDR3 loop spans 19 amino acids. CDR3 nucleotide sequence: TGTGCCAGCAGCTTAGCTGTGTTCGGCTTGGATAAGAACACCGGGGAGCTGTTTTTT. This translates into CASSLAVFGLDKNTGELFF. Supplemented by reference TRBV7-6 and TRBJ2-2, the full variable domain reads GAGVSQSPRYKVTKRGQDVALRCDPISGHVSLYWYRQALGQGPEFLTYFNYEAQQDKSGLPNDRFSAERPEGSISTLTIQRTEQRDSAMYRCASSLAVFGLDKNTGELFFGEGSRLTVL.

The rearrangement joins TRBV12-3 or TRBV12-4 to TRBJ1-1; maybe TRBD1 (5 bases). This CDR3 contains 13 residues. V gave up 3 bases and J gave up 8 bases, with 13 bases separating them. The CDR3 nucleotides read TGTGCCAGCAGTTTCGGAGGGACTGGGGAAGCTTTCTTT. It is translated as CASSFGGTGEAFF.

This clonotype was seen many times. V and J are TRBV7-9 and TRBJ2-2, with TRBD1 matching over 8 bases. This CDR3 is 16 amino acids long. CDR1 and CDR2 from the germline V gene are SEHNR and FQNEAQ (reference sequence). Trimming took 5 bases from V and 2 from J; bases not matched to a gene: 7. DNA for the CDR3: TGTGCCAGCAGCCCTACAGGGGGTGGAAACACCGGGGAGCTGTTTTTT. This gives the protein CASSPTGGGNTGELFF.

Ten or more counts support this clonotype. This rearrangement joins TRBV4-1 to TRBJ2-1, with no clear D. There are 13 residues in the CDR3. CDR1 is MGHRA, CDR2 YSYEKL, per germline. V was trimmed by 0 bases and J by 3 bases, leaving 3 bases between them. CDR3 amino acids: CASSQEDYNEQFF. CDR3 DNA: TGCGCCAGCAGCCAAGAGGACTACAATGAGCAGTTCTTC.

The chain recombines TRBV10-2 with TRBJ2-5; 7 bases line up with TRBD2. This CDR3 comprises 13 residues. CDR1 is WSHSY, CDR2 SAAADI, per germline. The V gene end was trimmed by 6 bases and the J gene end by 5 bases; junction bases not matched to a gene: 6. In nucleotides, the CDR3 is TGCGCCAGCAGGACCGGGACTAAGGAGACCCAGTACTTC. Translated, it gives CASRTGTKETQYF.

This clonotype was recorded at least ten times. The chain combines TRBV7-9 with TRBJ2-3, with D possibly called TRBD1 or TRBD2 (5 bases each). Trimming left V 9 bases short and J 6 bases short, with 25 bases between. Germline assignment: CDR1 SEHNR and CDR2 FQNEAQ (reference sequence). This CDR3 spans 16 amino acids. The chain's CDR3 is CASQRGRLAPPDTQYF. CDR3 sequence (DNA): TGTGCCAGTCAACGGGGACGCCTAGCACCCCCTGATACGCAGTATTTT.

This clonotype has more than one count but fewer than ten. The chain employs TRBV12-3 or TRBV12-4 and TRBJ2-4, with 9 bases matching TRBD2. CDR3 length equals 15 residues. V was clipped by 6 bases and J by 12 bases; unmatched bases: 15. The CDR3 is CASSISWWGGGDQYF. In DNA form, the CDR3 reads TGTGCCAGCAGCATCAGTTGGTGGGGCGGGGGGGATCAGTACTTC.

This sequence joins TRBV13 and TRBJ2-2; D is unclear. The CDR3 has 13 residues. Germline V gives CDR1 PRHDT, CDR2 FYEKMQ (reference sequence). The V and J ends lost 5 bases and 4 bases respectively, with 8 bases between them. The CDR3 DNA is TGTGCCAGCAGCCCTGAAAGCACCGGGGAGCTGTTTTTT. It yields the protein CASSPESTGELFF.

A remark on this clonotype: This may come from a read error, since a much larger clone is one base off. The chain is built from TRBV5-3 and TRBJ2-7; D is possibly TRBD1 (6 bases). TRBV5-3 is classed as an ORF, of uncertain function. The CDR3 spans 15 residues. DNA of the CDR3: TGTGCCAGCAGCTTGTCGGCAGGGGCGCCCTACGAGCAGTACTTC. This sequence encodes CASSLSAGAPYEQYF.

With respect to this clonotype: With a much larger clone just one base away, this may be a read error. The genes are TRBV29-1 and TRBJ2-7, with 11 bases that match TRBD1. The V gene's germline CDR1 is SQVTM and CDR2 ANQGSEA. The junction had 8 bases not matched to a gene; V was cut back by 7 bases and J by 6 bases. The CDR3 has 13 amino acids. The CDR3 DNA sequence: TGCAGCGCTAAAGCCGGGACAGGGGGCGAGCAGTACTTC. It encodes CSAKAGTGGEQYF.

In its sample, this clonotype was seen many times. J is TRBJ2-3 and V is TRBV12-3 or TRBV12-4; no definite D call. The germline V and J ends were trimmed by 0 bases and 0 bases, with 13 bases remaining between them. The CDR3 loop spans 17 amino acids. The CDR3 nucleotides are TGTGCCAGCAGTTTAGCGCATTGGAATACTAGCACAGATACGCAGTATTTT. Translation gives CASSLAHWNTSTDTQYF.

The rearrangement links TRBV2 to TRBJ2-5; maybe TRBD1 (5 bases). The V end lost 2 bases, the J end lost 5 bases, and 9 bases lay between the germline ends. Germline V gene lookup returns CDR1 SNHLY and CDR2 FYNNEI. The CDR3 has 13 residues. CDR3 amino acids: CASSEHGAETQYF. The DNA of the CDR3 is TGTGCCAGCAGTGAACATGGGGCCGAGACCCAGTACTTC.

The chain carries TRBV5-8 and TRBJ2-7; D not certain. Germline CDR1 reads SGHTS; CDR2 reads YDEGEE. The CDR3 has 13 amino acids. V lost 0 bases and J lost 4, with 8 bases in between. Here the CDR3 reads CASSLGLQYEQYF. The CDR3 bases are TGTGCCAGCAGCTTGGGACTCCAATACGAGCAGTACTTC.

The CDR3 reads CASNRLAGVFDEQYF. In DNA form, the CDR3 reads TGTGCCAGCAACAGACTAGCGGGAGTGTTTGACGAGCAGTACTTC. The chain has TRBV6-1 and TRBJ2-7, with TRBD2 identical over 12 bases. Trimming removed 7 bases from V and 5 bases from J; junction bases left unmatched: 9. Germline values: CDR1 MNHNS, CDR2 SASEGT. The CDR3 runs to 15 residues.

This clonotype was counted at least ten times. V and J are TRBV12-3 or TRBV12-4 and TRBJ1-1; D gene unclear. With 0 bases removed from V and 1 base from J, the gap between germline ends came to 6 bases. The CDR3 has 14 amino acids. This CDR3 reads CASSLAGRNTEAFF. The CDR3 DNA follows: TGTGCCAGCAGTTTAGCCGGCAGGAACACTGAAGCTTTCTTT.